Following are 21 T cell receptor beta chains from one sample sequenced in a study of blood T cell repertoires in COVID-19. Data came from immunoSEQ multiplex PCR; TCRdb stores just in-frame clones and leaves some out. The sample consists of hundreds of thousands of clones, over 75% of them appearing once. The material sequenced was PBMCs or T cells enriched from blood (not recorded which). These receptors originate from a woman aged 40-49 years who had recovered from COVID-19.

V usage is TRBV19 and J usage is TRBJ2-6, with D unclear. Germline V gene data show CDR1 as LNHDA and CDR2 as SQIVND (reference sequence). The V end was cut by 3 bases, the J end by 1 base, with 10 bases between. The CDR3 sequence is 16 residues long. CDR3 DNA sequence: TGTGCCAGTAGTATTGAGGCAGCTTCTGGGGCCAACGTCCTGACTTTC. It codes for CASSIEAASGANVLTF.

This chain uses TRBV11-2 with TRBJ1-2; D possibly corresponds to TRBD1 (5 bases). Germline loops: CDR1 SGHAT, CDR2 FQNNGV. The CDR3 covers 14 residues. V shed 0 bases and J shed 8 bases, with 13 bases lying between them. CDR3 bases: TGTGCCAGCAGCTTAGAATATAGGGGAGGGGGCTACACCTTC. This sequence encodes CASSLEYRGGGYTF. Together with reference TRBV11-2 and TRBJ1-2, the CDR3 gives the full variable domain: EAGVAQSPRYKIIEKRQSVAFWCNPISGHATLYWYQQILGQGPKLLIQFQNNGVVDDSQLPKDRFSAERLKGVDSTLKIQPAKLEDSAVYLCASSLEYRGGGYTFGSGTRLTVV.

This chain uses TRBV3-1 (or the pseudogene TRBV3-2) with TRBJ1-2; the match to TRBD1 covers 10 bases. This CDR3 is built from 14 residues. The ends lost 4 bases at V and 8 bases at J; junction bases unmatched: 7. Germline CDR1 and CDR2: LGHDT and YNNKEL (reference sequence). Here the CDR3 DNA reads TGTGCCAGCAGCCTCCGACAGGGGGCGCGGGGCTACACCTTC. This codes for CASSLRQGARGYTF.

The V gene is TRBV15, the J gene TRBJ2-3, with 7 positions matching TRBD2. Germline CDR1 and CDR2: LNHNV and YYDKDF (reference sequence). The V gene end was trimmed by 0 bases and the J gene end by 4 bases; junction bases not matched to a gene: 4. The CDR3 has 15 residues. CDR3 coding DNA: TGTGCCACCAGCAGAGATCGGCGGGAGTCAGATACGCAGTATTTT. Translation: CATSRDRRESDTQYF.

This chain uses TRBV5-1 with TRBJ1-5; D gene uncertain. V was clipped by 4 bases and J by 4 bases, with 9 bases between them. The CDR3 has 13 amino acids. The germline V gene encodes CDR1 SGHRS and CDR2 YFSETQ. The CDR3 nucleotides read TGCGCCAGCAGCCGCGGACTGAATCAGCCCCAGCATTTT. The encoded protein is CASSRGLNQPQHF.

The chain carries TRBV7-2 and TRBJ2-7, with 7 bases lining up with TRBD2. This CDR3 is 14 amino acids long. Trimming at V came to 4 bases and at J to 7 bases, leaving 10 bases not matched to a gene. Germline V gene lookup returns CDR1 SGHTA and CDR2 FQGNSA. The CDR3 DNA follows: TGTGCCAGCAGCTCGGCAGGGAGGGCCAGTGAGCAGTACTTC. Protein: CASSSAGRASEQYF.

The count of this clone is one. This chain links TRBV9 with TRBJ1-2; perhaps TRBD1 as D (6 bases). This CDR3 has 14 residues. V gave up 4 bases and J gave up 6 bases, with 16 bases separating them. Per the germline V gene, CDR1 is SGDLS and CDR2 is YYNGEE. The DNA for the CDR3 is TGTGCCAGCAGCACCGGACAGTTGACGGATGGCTACACCTTC. Amino acids: CASSTGQLTDGYTF.

The chain employs TRBV9 and TRBJ2-7; 9 nucleotides agree with TRBD2. This CDR3 has 16 residues. In germline, CDR1 is SGDLS, CDR2 YYNGEE. Trimming at V came to 4 bases and at J to 0 bases, leaving 8 bases not matched to a gene. The DNA for the CDR3 is TGTGCCAGCAGCAAATCTAGCGGGGTGAGCTCCTACGAGCAGTACTTC. Its translation: CASSKSSGVSSYEQYF.

The CDR3 here is CASSLRGLAGGAETQYF. The CDR3, as DNA: TGTGCCAGCAGCTTGAGGGGACTAGCGGGGGGCGCGGAGACCCAGTACTTC. The chain links TRBV5-5 to TRBJ2-5; 15 nucleotides line up with TRBD2. The CDR3 covers 17 residues. V gave up 1 base and J gave up 5 bases; unmatched junction bases: 6. The germline V gene has CDR1 SGHKS and CDR2 YYEKEE (reference sequence).

The chain links TRBV11-2 to TRBJ2-1, with 10 nucleotides matching TRBD2. Germline-derived CDR1 and CDR2 are SGHAT and FQNNGV. This CDR3 comprises 16 residues. V trimming: 4 bases; J trimming: 1 base; junction bases outside the gene matches: 4. CDR3 coding DNA: TGTGCCAGCAGCTCCCTTAGCGGGGGGTCCTACAATGAGCAGTTCTTC. It specifies CASSSLSGGSYNEQFF.

To note about this clone: Within the sample, other DNA sequences also encode this same CDR3. The rearrangement uses TRBV15 and TRBJ1-3; TRBD1 might be the D (5 bases). In germline, CDR1 is LNHNV, CDR2 YYDKDF (reference sequence). This CDR3 has 15 amino acids. V was trimmed by 0 bases and J by 1 base, leaving 7 bases between them. In DNA form, the CDR3 reads TGTGCCACCAGCAGAGATTCAGGGTCTGGAAACACCATATATTTT. It is translated as CATSRDSGSGNTIYF.

The J gene is TRBJ1-1, the V gene TRBV20-1, with D hard to call. The CDR3 has 11 residues. Germline V gene lookup returns CDR1 DFQATT and CDR2 SNEGSKA (reference sequence). With 6 bases removed from V and 1 base from J, the gap between germline ends came to 6 bases. CDR3 DNA sequence: TGCAGTGCCCCCGGGAACACTGAAGCTTTCTTT. It encodes CSAPGNTEAFF.

This clone was seen just once. The chain couples TRBV30 to TRBJ2-7, with a possible D match to TRBD2 (7 bases). The CDR3 has 13 residues. Deletions cut 3 bases from V and 5 bases from J, with 14 bases between. CDR1 and CDR2 (germline): GTSNPN, SVGIG (reference sequence). The CDR3 DNA sequence: TGTGCCTGGAGAGTAGGGGGGGCGGACGAGCAGTACTTC. Protein: CAWRVGGADEQYF.

CDR3 sequence (DNA): TGCGCCAGCAGCCAAGATCGCCAGGGCAGCGGGGAGCTGTTTTTT. It specifies CASSQDRQGSGELFF. The chain couples TRBV4-1 to TRBJ2-2; maybe TRBD1 (5 bases). Between the trimmed V and J ends, which lost 0 bases and 7 bases, there was a span of 12 bases. The CDR3 runs to 15 residues. The germline V gene encodes CDR1 MGHRA and CDR2 YSYEKL.

The chain links TRBV7-3 to TRBJ1-1; 7 nucleotides match TRBD1. This CDR3 comprises 14 residues. Trimming at V came to 5 bases and at J to 1 base, leaving 4 bases not matched to a gene. Germline-derived CDR1 and CDR2 are SGHTA and FQGTGA. CDR3 protein: CASSPGQSNTEAFF. CDR3 nucleotides: TGTGCCAGCAGCCCGGGACAGTCGAACACTGAAGCTTTCTTT.

This chain joins TRBV12-3 or TRBV12-4 and TRBJ1-5; tentative D call: TRBD1 (5 bases). This CDR3 is built from 13 residues. Trimming stripped 5 bases from V and 5 bases from J, with 10 bases between. The CDR3 sequence is CASSKRGDQPQHF. As DNA, the CDR3 is TGTGCCAGCAGTAAACGGGGGGATCAGCCCCAGCATTTT.

The V call is TRBV5-4, the J call TRBJ2-5; TRBD2 matches at 9 bases. This CDR3 has 17 amino acids. V trimming: 3 bases; J trimming: 3 bases; junction bases outside the gene matches: 12. In germline, CDR1 is SGHNT, CDR2 YYREEE (reference sequence). The CDR3 DNA is TGTGCCAGCAGCTCCCCAAAGGCGGGGGGGCTAGAAGAGACCCAGTACTTC. The encoded protein is CASSSPKAGGLEETQYF.

V gene TRBV7-6 combines with J gene TRBJ1-5; TRBD1 matches at 7 bases. The V segment lost 2 bases and the J segment 3 bases; nucleotides outside the gene matches: 10. Germline lookup yields CDR1 SGHVS and CDR2 FNYEAQ. This CDR3 comprises 17 residues. The CDR3 DNA is TGTGCCAGCAGCTTAAGGGGGGACAGAGACTACAATCAGCCCCAGCATTTT. Its translation: CASSLRGDRDYNQPQHF.

The rearrangement links TRBV19 to TRBJ1-2; 7 nucleotides line up with TRBD1. Germline V gene sequence: CDR1 LNHDA, CDR2 SQIVND (reference sequence). Unmatched junction bases numbered 7, after V lost 5 bases and J lost 4 bases. This CDR3 is built from 14 residues. The CDR3: CASSPTGTVYGYTF. The CDR3 DNA sequence: TGTGCCAGTAGTCCAACTGGGACAGTCTATGGCTACACCTTC.

J is TRBJ2-1 and V is TRBV9, with a weak D call TRBD2 (8 bases). Germline V lookup: CDR1 SGDLS, CDR2 YYNGEE. Trimming left V 0 bases short and J 4 bases short, with 17 bases between. The CDR3 length is 17 residues. This CDR3 is CASSVATGGDRYNEQFF. Written as DNA, the CDR3 is TGTGCCAGCAGCGTAGCTACGGGGGGGGACAGATACAATGAGCAGTTCTTC. The full variable domain, with the rest looked up from reference TRBV9 and TRBJ2-1, is DSGVTQTPKHLITATGQRVTLRCSPRSGDLSVYWYQQSLDQGLQFLIQYYNGEERAKGNILERFSAQQFPDLHSELNLSSLELGDSALYFCASSVATGGDRYNEQFFGPGTRLTVL.

This chain uses TRBV4-2 with TRBJ2-1; TRBD2 matches at 8 bases. In germline, CDR1 is LGHNA, CDR2 YNFKEQ. The CDR3 contains 13 residues. V gave up 0 bases and J gave up 13 bases; unmatched junction bases: 5. Here the CDR3 reads CASSQDPGGGQFF. CDR3 nucleotide sequence: TGTGCCAGCAGCCAAGATCCGGGGGGGGGACAGTTCTTC.